This passage covers 5 T cell receptor beta chains from one sample sequenced in a study of blood T cell repertoires in COVID-19. Assay: immunoSEQ multiplex PCR; the TCRdb copy retains only in-frame clones and omits some. The sample includes around 120,000 clones, just over 85% of them seen just once. Sequencing was carried out using peripheral blood. The receptors come from a woman aged 50 to 60 with active or convalescent COVID-19.

The V gene is TRBV24-1, the J gene TRBJ2-2; D uncertain. The CDR3 consists of 16 residues. The germline V and J ends were trimmed by 1 base and 2 bases, with 10 bases remaining between them. Germline loops: CDR1 KGHDR, CDR2 SFDVKD. The CDR3: CATSDLEHVNTGELFF. Here the CDR3 DNA reads TGTGCCACCAGTGATTTAGAACACGTTAACACCGGGGAGCTGTTTTTT.

In nucleotides, the CDR3 is TGCAGTGGTACTGACCTCCAGGGCACAGATACGCAGTATTTT. The encoded protein is CSGTDLQGTDTQYF. The gene calls are TRBV20-1 and TRBJ2-3; D unclear. This CDR3 region has 14 residues. The V and J ends lost 7 bases and 1 base respectively, with 15 bases between them. Germline CDR1 DFQATT, CDR2 SNEGSKA (reference sequence).

This chain uses TRBV9 with TRBJ1-6, with a weak D call TRBD1 (6 bases). Trimming took off 0 bases at V and 0 bases at J, with 13 bases between the two ends. The length of the CDR3 is 18 residues. CDR1 and CDR2 from the germline V gene are SGDLS and YYNGEE. The chain's CDR3 is CASSVGAGGASYNSPLHF. In nucleotides, the CDR3 is TGTGCCAGCAGCGTAGGGGCGGGGGGCGCCTCCTATAATTCACCCCTCCACTTT.

The genes are TRBV4-3 and TRBJ2-7; 13 nucleotides align to TRBD2. Per germline, CDR1 LGHNA and CDR2 YSLEER. There are 17 residues in the CDR3. V shed 4 bases and J 5 bases; nucleotides not matched to a gene: 11. The CDR3 is CASSPTTLGLAGDEQYF. The CDR3, as DNA: TGCGCCAGCAGCCCTACGACCCTAGGACTAGCGGGAGACGAGCAGTACTTC.

The gene calls are TRBV7-2 and TRBJ2-5, with TRBD2 as a possible D gene (5 bases). CDR3 size: 13 residues. Trimming cost V 4 bases and J 4 bases, with 10 bases left between them. Germline V lookup: CDR1 SGHTA, CDR2 FQGNSA. DNA of the CDR3: TGTGCCAGCAGCTCGGGCCGGGGAGAGACCCAGTACTTC. It translates to CASSSGRGETQYF.